A selection of T cell receptor beta chains follows, all from one sample in a study of PD-L1 blockade in urothelial cancer. Method: immunoSEQ multiplex PCR; TCRdb's copy keeps in-frame clones and lacks some. The sample has around 110,000 clones; around nine tenths are singletons. This specimen was PBMCs, taken around atezolizumab (anti-PD-L1) treatment. These receptor sequences come from a man aged 60 to 69 with urothelial cancer. Each CDR3 is given with its conserved first and last residue. D genes are given only for firm matches. Clone sizes are given selectively: once, few, many, or a class where the clone is expanded.

abundance	j_gene	d_gene	v_gene	CDR3nt	CDR3aa
NA	TRBJ1-5	TRBD1	TRBV2	TGTGCCAGCAGCCCCCTGGACAGGGCGAATTCCCAGCCCCAGCATTTT	CASSPLDRANSQPQHF
NA	TRBJ2-5	NA	TRBV13	TGTGCCAGCAGCTGGGACAGCGGAACTAGCGGACTTGAGACCCAGTACTTC	CASSWDSGTSGLETQYF
NA	TRBJ1-1	NA	TRBV5-8	TGTGCCAGCAGCCCACAGGGTGGGTCAACTGAAGCTTTCTTT	CASSPQGGSTEAFF
NA	TRBJ2-3	TRBD2	TRBV5-6	TGTGCCAGCAGCTCCCCCGGGACTAGCGTGAAAGATACGCAGTATTTT	CASSSPGTSVKDTQYF
once	TRBJ1-5	TRBD1	TRBV7-9	TGTGCCAGCAGCTTAACAGGGGGCACTCAGCCCCAGCATTTT	CASSLTGGTQPQHF
NA	TRBJ1-2	NA	TRBV6-1	TGTGCCAGCAAAGACTGGGGAGATGGCTACACCTTC	CASKDWGDGYTF
NA	TRBJ2-1	TRBD2	TRBV7-3	TGTGCCAGCAGCTTAAGGGCGGGAGCCAACAATGAGCAGTTCTTC	CASSLRAGANNEQFF
NA	TRBJ2-7	TRBD2	TRBV6-5	TGTGCCAGCCGTACCGGGGGGGCTGCCCCGGAGGTGCAGTACTTC	CASRTGGAAPEVQYF
NA	TRBJ1-2	TRBD1	TRBV18	TGTGCCAGCTCACCCGACAGGGAAAGAGGCTACACCTTC	CASSPDRERGYTF
NA	TRBJ2-3	NA	TRBV28	TGTGCCAGCAGCCCCGACAGGAACACAGATACGCAGTATTTT	CASSPDRNTDTQYF
NA	TRBJ2-3	NA	TRBV5-4	TGTGCCAGCAGCTTGGGGCAGGGTAGTACAGATACGCAGTATTTT	CASSLGQGSTDTQYF
NA	TRBJ2-3	TRBD1	TRBV4-2	TGTGCCAGCAGCCAAGTCGGGACAGGGTGGGGAGATACGCAGTATTTT	CASSQVGTGWGDTQYF
NA	TRBJ2-7	TRBD1	TRBV5-1	TGCGCCAGCAGGGGGACAGGAACGAGCTCCTACGAGCAGTACTTC	CASRGTGTSSYEQYF
NA	TRBJ1-5	NA	TRBV5-1	TGCGCCAGCAGCTTGGGGCTTGAGGGTAATCAGCCCCAGCATTTT	CASSLGLEGNQPQHF
NA	TRBJ1-2	TRBD1	TRBV7-9	TGTGCCAGCAGAACCAGGGGGCCGGACTATGGCTACACCTTC	CASRTRGPDYGYTF
NA	TRBJ1-2	NA	TRBV5-6	TGTGCCAGCAGCTTGGGCAGTAACTATGGCTACACCTTC	CASSLGSNYGYTF
NA	TRBJ2-2	NA	TRBV7-9	TGTGCCAGCAGCTCGCAGGGGACAAACACCGGGGAGCTGTTTTTT	CASSSQGTNTGELFF
NA	TRBJ1-1	TRBD1	TRBV29-1	TGCAGCCCTTACATTGGGACAGGGGCGACTGAAGCTTTCTTT	CSPYIGTGATEAFF
NA	TRBJ2-3	NA	TRBV28	TGTGCCAGCTTGCGCGCGCGGCTAGCTAGCACAGATACGCAGTATTTT	CASLRARLASTDTQYF
NA	TRBJ2-7	NA	TRBV4-1	TGCGCCAGCAGCGCGGGGAGACAGAGCTCCTACGAGCAGTACTTC	CASSAGRQSSYEQYF
NA	TRBJ2-3	TRBD2	TRBV7-8	TGTGCCAGCAGCTTGGTAGCGGGGGGCACAGATACGCAGTATTTT	CASSLVAGGTDTQYF
NA	TRBJ1-5	NA	TRBV6-6	TGTGCCGCAGCGGGCCAGAGCAATCAGCCCCAGCATTTT	CAAAGQSNQPQHF
NA	TRBJ1-5	NA	TRBV27	TGTGCCAGCGCCGCCGGGAGGGATCCCGGTCAGCCCCAGCATTTT	CASAAGRDPGQPQHF
NA	TRBJ1-2	NA	TRBV4-1	TGCGCCAGCAGCGCCCCGTTGGGGGGGCGGAACGATGGCTACACCTTC	CASSAPLGGRNDGYTF
NA	TRBJ1-1	NA	TRBV5-1	TGCGCCCCTGACTGTTTACCCGAGGCTTTCTTT	CAPDCLPEAFF
NA	TRBJ2-3	NA	TRBV5-1	TGCGCCAGCAGCTTGGCAGGTGGCGGGGACACAGATACGCAGTATTTT	CASSLAGGGDTDTQYF
NA	TRBJ1-4	TRBD1	TRBV6-5	TGTGCCAGCAGTATTGGGACAGGGATTGAAAAACTGTTTTTT	CASSIGTGIEKLFF
NA	TRBJ2-3	NA	TRBV5-6	TGTGCCAGCAGCTGGGGTTTTGGAGGGGAACTCACAGATACGCAGTATTTT	CASSWGFGGELTDTQYF
NA	TRBJ2-3	NA	TRBV5-8	TGTGCCAGCAGCCTTAATCCGGGCCCAGGGGAGTATTTT	CASSLNPGPGEYF
once	TRBJ1-2	NA	TRBV7-9	TGTGCCAGCAGCTTAGGGGGGGACGGAGCTAACTATGGCTACACCTTC	CASSLGGDGANYGYTF
NA	TRBJ2-6	NA	TRBV9	TGTGCCAGCAGTCCGGTTGGGGGGGCCTACTCTGGGGCCAACGTCCTGACTTTC	CASSPVGGAYSGANVLTF
NA	TRBJ2-5	NA	TRBV14	TGTGCCAGCAGCCAATGGGGCAGGGGCGACCAAGAGACCCAGTACTTC	CASSQWGRGDQETQYF
NA	TRBJ2-5	TRBD2	TRBV9	TGTGCCAGCAGCCCCTCTTCCGGGACTAAAGAGACCCAGTACTTC	CASSPSSGTKETQYF
NA	TRBJ1-2	TRBD1	TRBV5-1	TGCGCCAGCAGCTTGGCTAGGGACAGGGCTCTCTATGGCTACACCTTC	CASSLARDRALYGYTF
few	TRBJ2-3	NA	TRBV11-3	TGTGCCAGCAGGAGGGCTGATACGCAGTATTTT	CASRRADTQYF
NA	TRBJ1-1	NA	TRBV7-3	TGTGCCAGCAGCTCGGGACTCTCCACTGAAGCTTTCTTT	CASSSGLSTEAFF
NA	TRBJ1-2	NA	TRBV19	TGTGCCAGTACCCACCCTGGAGCCGATCAGGGCACCTTC	CASTHPGADQGTF